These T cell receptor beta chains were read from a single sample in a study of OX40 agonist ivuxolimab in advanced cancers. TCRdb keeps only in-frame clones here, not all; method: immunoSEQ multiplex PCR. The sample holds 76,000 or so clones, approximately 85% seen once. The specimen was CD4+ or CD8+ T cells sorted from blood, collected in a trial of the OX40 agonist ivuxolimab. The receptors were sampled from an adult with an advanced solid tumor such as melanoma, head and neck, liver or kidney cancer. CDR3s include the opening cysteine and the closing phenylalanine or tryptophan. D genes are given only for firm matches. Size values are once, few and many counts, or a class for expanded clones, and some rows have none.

TGTGCCAGCAGCTCCGGCGGGGGGGCCAATGAGCAGTTCTTC,CASSSGGGANEQFF,TRBJ2-1,-,TRBV7-2,TRBD2
TGTGCCAGCAGCGCCAGGGTGAACGGCTACAATGAGCAGTTCTTC,CASSARVNGYNEQFF,TRBJ2-1,-,TRBV13,-
TGCAGCGTTGTGGGACAGGGCTCCTACGAGCAGTACTTC,CSVVGQGSYEQYF,TRBJ2-7,-,TRBV29-1,TRBD1
TGCGCCAGCAAGGGCGGGAGCTCCTACAATGAGCAGTTCTTC,CASKGGSSYNEQFF,TRBJ2-1,-,TRBV10-2,TRBD2
TGTGCCAGCAGCCTCCGGCCAGGCGGGAGTTCAGATACGCAGTATTTT,CASSLRPGGSSDTQYF,TRBJ2-3,-,TRBV7-2,TRBD2
TGCGCCAGCAGCCCTTACCGGAGGGAAAAACTGTTTTTT,CASSPYRREKLFF,TRBJ1-4,-,TRBV4-3,-
TGCGCCAGCAGGCCTGCTGCGGGCTTCAGCTCCTACGAGCAGTACTTC,CASRPAAGFSSYEQYF,TRBJ2-7,-,TRBV5-1,-
TGTGCCAGCAGCCTGGACTCCACAACGGGGTCACCCCTCCACTTT,CASSLDSTTGSPLHF,TRBJ1-6,-,TRBV7-2,-
TGTGCCAGCAGTGAAGTAAGTAGGGCGCGCGAGCAGTACTTC,CASSEVSRAREQYF,TRBJ2-7,-,TRBV6-1,-
TGTGCCAGCAGCCAAGAGGGCGGAGACCGGGACACCATATATTTT,CASSQEGGDRDTIYF,TRBJ1-3,many,TRBV14,-
TGTGCCAGCAGGATACAGGGGGCGCGGGGTGAAGCTTTCTTT,CASRIQGARGEAFF,TRBJ1-1,few,TRBV6-1,TRBD1
TGTGCCAGCAGACAGGGGGCGAGAATGGCACCCCTCCACTTT,CASRQGARMAPLHF,TRBJ1-6,-,TRBV6-6,TRBD1
TGCGCCAGCAGCGGGCTAGCGGGAGTCGTAGAGACCCAGTACTTC,CASSGLAGVVETQYF,TRBJ2-5,once,TRBV5-1,TRBD2
TGCGCCAGCAGCTCATCGCCGGTAGCTAAAAACATTCAGTACTTC,CASSSSPVAKNIQYF,TRBJ2-4,-,TRBV5-1,-
TGTGCCAGCTCACCATGGGCTGCCTCCTCCTACGAGCAGTACTTC,CASSPWAASSYEQYF,TRBJ2-7,-,TRBV18,-
TGCGCCAGCAGCCTCAGAGGGAGTGGAACAGATACGCAGTATTTT,CASSLRGSGTDTQYF,TRBJ2-3,-,TRBV5-1,-
TGCGCCAGCACACGGGACTTGTACTCCTACGAGCAGTACTTC,CASTRDLYSYEQYF,TRBJ2-7,-,TRBV10-2,-